The sequence of this TCR beta chain was determined in a study of chemoradiotherapy in HPV16-positive cancers. Study details: Candidate HPV-specific T-cell clones and common TCR motifs came from functional assays in two HPV16-positive patients. The study's findings and limits: The functional HPV-specific definition rests on just a couple of HPV16-positive patients. Candidate HPV-specific clones and E7-related TCR motifs grew in tumor during treatment.

Over chemoradiotherapy, repertoires were sampled more than once. On this clone: Its cognate antigen is unknown.

Assay: immunoSEQ multiplex PCR; the TCRdb copy retains only in-frame clones and omits some. The sample has about 800 clones, roughly 20% seen once. V was trimmed by 4 bases and J by 0 bases, leaving 9 bases between them. The CDR3 runs to 15 residues. CDR1 and CDR2 from the germline V gene are SGHDN and FVKESK. Sampling was done from a patient who underwent chemoradiotherapy. The sequence was collected from a human donor with HPV-associated anogenital cancer. V usage is TRBV14 and J usage is TRBJ2-2, with D unclear. CDR3 sequence: CASSRQLTNTGELFF. As DNA, the CDR3 is TGTGCCAGCAGCCGGCAACTAACGAACACCGGGGAGCTGTTTTTT. Using reference TRBV14 and TRBJ2-2 for the parts outside the CDR3, the full variable domain is EAGVTQFPSHSVIEKGQTVTLRCDPISGHDNLYWYRRVMGKEIKFLLHFVKESKQDESGMPNNRFLAERTGGTYSTLKVQPAELEDSGVYFCASSRQLTNTGELFFGEGSRLTVL.